This T cell receptor (beta chain) was retrieved from a study of CD8 T cells in ankylosing spondylitis. Points from the study as a whole: Blood of patients with ankylosing spondylitis appeared to be characterized by a TCR beta motif of about eight highly homologous variants.

TCRdb reanalysed the 5' RACE reads using MiXCR and keeps one entry per CDR3 protein. The sample has just under 550,000 distinct CDR3 sequences, more than 9.5% seen once; the top ten hold about 6.5%. This clonotype showed up just a few times. The antigen remains unidentified. V shed 1 base and J 2 bases; nucleotides not matched to a gene: 3. The length of the CDR3 is 15 residues. Looked up from germline, CDR1 is SEHNR and CDR2 is FQNEAQ (reference sequence). This TCR came from a male donor with ankylosing spondylitis. This chain links TRBV7-9 with TRBJ2-7; TRBD2 aligns across 9 bases. The material sequenced was blood, either unsorted or a sorted T cell fraction (not recorded which). The CDR3 DNA sequence: TGTGCCAGCAGCTTAGTAGCGGGAGCGGCCTACGAGCAGTACTTC. Translation: CASSLVAGAAYEQYF.